Listed below are T cell receptor beta chains from one sample, sequenced in a study of vaccination effects on CD4 cells after COVID-19. These receptors' antigens are unknown. This table comes from immunoSEQ multiplex PCR, and its TCRdb copy is limited to in-frame clones, with some not included. The table includes approximately 61,000 clones, more than 70% detected once. The specimen was CD4+ T cells from PBMCs cultured with HCoV-229E spike peptides, collected after COVID-19 vaccination. The source is a human donor who received a COVID-19 vaccine. The CDR3 runs from the conserved cysteine through the conserved F or W. A D gene is named only where the DNA matches it firmly. Size is omitted from some rows. Given values are once, few, many or a class for expanded clones.

TRBJ1-4,-,-,TRBV5-1,CASRLGAGEKLFF,TGCGCCAGCAGGTTGGGGGCCGGCGAAAAACTGTTTTTT
TRBJ1-4,-,-,TRBV20-1,CSATVNEKLFF,TGCAGTGCGACAGTAAATGAAAAACTGTTTTTT
TRBJ1-3,-,-,TRBV10-2,CASTSTASGNTIYF,TGCGCCAGCACAAGTACAGCCTCTGGAAACACCATATATTTT
TRBJ2-5,-,-,TRBV5-1,CASSLRGAEEETQYF,TGCGCCAGCAGCTTGCGGGGGGCGGAAGAAGAGACCCAGTACTTC
TRBJ1-3,-,-,TRBV6-6,CASTEPSSGNTIYF,TGTGCCAGCACCGAACCGAGCTCTGGAAACACCATATATTTT
TRBJ1-1,-,-,TRBV19,CASTQRTGRTEAFF,TGTGCCAGTACCCAAAGAACAGGGAGGACTGAAGCTTTCTTT
TRBJ1-2,-,-,TRBV7-2,CASSADRNYGYTF,TGTGCCAGCAGCGCGGACAGAAACTATGGCTACACCTTC
TRBJ1-5,-,-,TRBV6-1,CASSDTGQPQHF,TGTGCCAGCAGTGATACAGGTCAGCCCCAGCATTTT
TRBJ1-5,-,-,TRBV19,CASSTARGFRNQPQHF,TGTGCCAGTAGTACGGCCAGGGGTTTTCGCAATCAGCCCCAGCATTTT
TRBJ1-1,-,-,TRBV6-6,CASTSVGLSEAFF,TGTGCCAGCACATCTGTGGGACTTTCGGAAGCTTTCTTT
TRBJ1-5,-,-,TRBV5-8,CASSFRASVNQPQHF,TGTGCCAGCAGCTTTCGGGCCTCAGTTAATCAGCCCCAGCATTTT
TRBJ1-6,few,TRBD1,TRBV2,CASRTGLDSPLHF,TGTGCCAGCAGGACAGGGCTTGATTCACCCCTCCACTTT
TRBJ2-1,-,-,TRBV18,CASSTQASYNEQFF,TGTGCCAGCTCAACACAGGCGTCCTACAATGAGCAGTTCTTC
TRBJ2-3,-,TRBD1,TRBV7-2,CASSRKPGGPDTQYF,TGTGCCAGCAGTCGCAAGCCAGGGGGTCCAGATACGCAGTATTTT
TRBJ2-3,-,TRBD1,TRBV5-1,CASSSGTGNPSTDTQYF,TGCGCCAGCAGCTCCGGGACAGGGAATCCTAGCACAGATACGCAGTATTTT
TRBJ1-1,-,-,TRBV6-5,CASSWDLNTEAFF,TGTGCCAGCAGTTGGGACTTGAACACTGAAGCTTTCTTT
TRBJ2-5,-,TRBD1,TRBV29-1,CSVVGTGGFGETQYF,TGCAGCGTTGTAGGGACAGGGGGCTTCGGGGAGACCCAGTACTTC
TRBJ1-1,-,TRBD1,TRBV19,CASSTGQPNTEAFF,TGTGCCAGTAGTACGGGACAGCCGAACACTGAAGCTTTCTTT
TRBJ1-3,-,-,TRBV7-2,CASSLGGFFGNTIYF,TGTGCCAGCAGCTTAGGGGGCTTTTTTGGAAACACCATATATTTT
TRBJ2-1,-,-,TRBV19,CASSIRRDEQFF,TGTGCCAGTAGTATACGTAGGGATGAGCAGTTCTTC
TRBJ1-5,-,-,TRBV7-2,CASSSTGPNQPQHF,TGTGCCAGCAGCTCGACAGGTCCCAATCAGCCCCAGCATTTT
TRBJ1-2,few,-,TRBV6-2/TRBV6-3,CASSYGIPGYTF,TGTGCCAGCAGTTACGGGATCCCGGGCTACACCTTC
TRBJ2-1,-,TRBD2,TRBV5-4,CASSLVRGGGAYNEQFF,TGTGCCAGCAGCTTGGTTCGGGGCGGGGGGGCATACAATGAGCAGTTCTTC
TRBJ1-2,-,TRBD1,TRBV6-5,CASSQLDRGGGYTF,TGTGCCAGCAGTCAACTCGACAGGGGTGGTGGCTACACCTTC
TRBJ1-1,-,TRBD1,TRBV6-5,CASKPPRGARTEAFF,TGTGCCAGCAAACCCCCCAGGGGGGCTAGGACTGAAGCTTTCTTT
TRBJ2-3,-,TRBD1,TRBV18,CASLPGQVGDTQYF,TGTGCCAGCTTACCGGGACAGGTAGGAGATACGCAGTATTTT
TRBJ2-2,once,TRBD2,TRBV7-3,CASSPIAGGHTGELFF,TGTGCCAGCAGCCCGATAGCGGGGGGCCACACCGGGGAGCTGTTTTTT
TRBJ2-5,-,-,TRBV15,CATSRDLGGQETQYF,TGTGCCACCAGCAGAGATCTCGGGGGCCAAGAGACCCAGTACTTC
TRBJ2-2,-,-,TRBV18,CASSPSQGTGDTGELFF,TGTGCCAGCTCACCTTCACAGGGAACCGGGGACACCGGGGAGCTGTTTTTT
TRBJ2-5,-,TRBD2,TRBV29-1,CSVLAGGETQYF,TGCAGCGTACTAGCGGGGGGAGAGACCCAGTACTTC
TRBJ2-5,once,-,TRBV10-1,CASSGDGETQYF,TGCGCCAGCAGTGGGGATGGAGAGACCCAGTACTTC
TRBJ2-3,-,TRBD2,TRBV2,CASRRGGLGTDTQYF,TGTGCCAGCAGGCGGGGGGGATTGGGCACAGATACGCAGTATTTT
TRBJ1-2,-,-,TRBV5-1,CASSLVITDRVYGYTF,TGCGCCAGCAGCTTGGTTATTACGGACAGAGTTTATGGCTACACCTTC